What follows is one TCR beta chain and its context. Its target is unknown. This sample stems from a study of yellow fever vaccine responses in identical twins. General observations from the study: Twins' vaccine T cell response reportedly gave the appearance of partial convergence and partial personalization.

Trimming stripped 6 bases from V and 3 bases from J, with 15 bases between. This CDR3 is 15 amino acids long. TCRdb used MiXCR to reprocess the RT-PCR reads, holding one entry per CDR3 protein. The table lists 860 or so distinct CDR3 sequences, approximately 90% of them singletons, with about 7.2% in the top ten. Source: T cells from blood (PBMCs), unsorted or a sorted subset (not recorded which), taken before or after yellow fever vaccination (not recorded which). This receptor was taken from a woman aged 18-30 years who received the yellow fever vaccine. V gene TRBV12-3 or TRBV12-4 combines with J gene TRBJ2-1; D is ambiguous. The chain's CDR3 is CASRTTRAYYNEQFF. CDR3 bases: TGTGCCAGCAGGACGACCCGAGCCTACTACAATGAGCAGTTCTTC.